This TCR beta chain is drawn from a study of blood T cell repertoires in COVID-19. Across the whole study: Nucleic acid was either cDNA or gDNA, and it came from T cells, B-cell-depleted T cells, or PBMCs.

From germline, CDR1 is SGHAT and CDR2 FQNNGV. Trimming took 1 base from V and 6 from J, leaving 9 bases between them. CDR3 length: 14 residues. Patients from Seattle were sampled longitudinally, starting during active infection. Per the original methods: Reference gene primers were amplified, and this amplification served to estimate nucleated cell counts. Generated by immunoSEQ multiplex PCR, the TCRdb table keeps only in-frame clones and is missing some. For V, J and clone size, that table is used; D and trimming come from the DNA. The profile covers 220,000 or so clones, with 75% to 90% appearing a single time and roughly 8.2% taken by the ten largest.

This sequence joins TRBV11-2 and TRBJ2-2; D call uncertain. The sequenced sample was peripheral blood. The clonotype originates from a woman of 80 years or more with COVID-19, enrolled during active disease. In DNA form, the CDR3 reads TGTGCCAGCAGCTTAGGGAGAAACGCCGGGGAGCTGTTTTTT. It is translated as CASSLGRNAGELFF.